The 9 T cell receptor beta chains given below trace back to one sample, sequenced in a study of blood T cells in healthy people across ages. PCR was performed a second time for 7 to 11 cycles using a sample-barcoded 5' primer and a J-beta primer mix. One entry per CDR3 protein, called by TCRdb with MiXCR from the 5' RACE reads. The sample includes 650,000 to 700,000 distinct CDR3 sequences, 40% to 65% of them seen just once. The sequenced sample consisted of blood. The origin of the receptors is a woman older than 75 in good health.

Only a few counts were recorded for this clonotype. The rearrangement links TRBV21-1 to TRBJ2-2; the table names TRBD1, a call not compared with the DNA. TRBV21-1 corresponds to a pseudogene. The CDR3 is 16 amino acids. This chain's CDR3 is CASSNEDCPGSGELFF. The CDR3, as DNA: TGTGCCAGCAGCAATGAGGACTGCCCTGGCTCCGGGGAGCTGTTTTTT.

This sequence joins TRBV4-2 and TRBJ2-1; TRBD2 agrees at 10 bases. With V trimmed by 6 bases and J by 10 bases, 9 bases remained unmatched. The CDR3 covers 14 residues. Looked up from germline, CDR1 is LGHNA and CDR2 is YNFKEQ. The CDR3, as DNA: TGTGCCAGCAGTTTTGTAGCGGGGGGAGGAGAGCAGTTCTTC. The encoded protein is CASSFVAGGGEQFF.

This sequence joins TRBV5-1 and TRBJ2-7; D may be TRBD2 (7 bases). V lost 0 bases and J 2 bases, leaving 15 bases between the germline ends. The germline CDR1 and CDR2 sequences are SGHRS and YFSETQ. The CDR3 loop spans 16 amino acids. The CDR3 protein is CASSLEGGYTTYEQYF. Here the CDR3 DNA reads TGCGCCAGCAGCTTGGAGGGGGGGTACACGACCTACGAGCAGTACTTC. Variable domain in full (rest from reference TRBV5-1 and TRBJ2-7): KAGVTQTPRYLIKTRGQQVTLSCSPISGHRSVSWYQQTPGQGLQFLFEYFSETQRNKGNFPGRFSGRQFSNSRSEMNVSTLELGDSALYLCASSLEGGYTTYEQYFGPGTRLTVT.

The V gene is TRBV6-2 or TRBV6-3, the J gene TRBJ2-7; D may be TRBD1 or TRBD2 (5 bases each). Germline-derived CDR1 and CDR2 are MNHEY and SVGEGT. The CDR3 spans 14 residues. The ends were cut back, 7 bases at V and 0 bases at J, with 13 bases in the middle. The CDR3 protein is CASTRDGPSYEQYF. The CDR3 DNA is TGTGCCAGCACCAGGGACGGCCCCTCCTACGAGCAGTACTTC.

Only a few counts were recorded for this clonotype. J is TRBJ1-1 and V is TRBV7-9, with 8 bases fitting TRBD1. Germline V gene data show CDR1 as SEHNR and CDR2 as FQNEAQ (reference sequence). V lost 3 bases to trimming and J lost 0 bases; unmatched junction nucleotides: 9. The CDR3 contains 17 residues. The CDR3 sequence: CASSFSRPGGLNTEAFF. The CDR3 DNA is TGTGCCAGCAGCTTTTCCCGGCCAGGGGGCTTGAACACTGAAGCTTTCTTT.

The chain employs TRBV12-3 or TRBV12-4 and TRBJ2-2, with 8 bases identical to TRBD2. This CDR3 has 16 amino acids. V gave up 2 bases and J gave up 2 bases; unmatched junction bases: 4. The CDR3 sequence is CASSLLGLVNTGELFF. As DNA, the CDR3 is TGTGCCAGCAGTTTACTGGGACTAGTAAACACCGGGGAGCTGTTTTTT.

This clonotype is a singleton in its sample. The chain couples TRBV7-6 to TRBJ2-3; TRBD2 aligns across 8 bases. The CDR3 covers 16 residues. CDR1 is SGHVS and CDR2 is FNYEAQ in the germline V gene. The ends lost 5 bases at V and 2 bases at J; junction bases unmatched: 9. Written as DNA, the CDR3 is TGTGCCAGCAGCAACCCTAACGGGGGGGCCACAGATACGCAGTATTTT. This encodes CASSNPNGGATDTQYF.

This clonotype was seen at least ten times. The rearrangement uses TRBV12-3 or TRBV12-4 and TRBJ2-5; no firm D call. V lost 2 bases and J 2 bases, leaving 9 bases between the germline ends. The length of the CDR3 is 14 residues. CDR3 region: CASSLWAGQETQYF. CDR3 DNA: TGTGCCAGCAGTTTATGGGCAGGACAAGAGACCCAGTACTTC.

The genes are TRBV13 and TRBJ2-1; 10 bases are a match to TRBD1. The length of the CDR3 is 17 residues. The J segment lost 3 bases and the V segment lost 2 bases, leaving 7 bases of the junction unmatched. Per the germline V gene, CDR1 is PRHDT and CDR2 is FYEKMQ (reference sequence). CDR3 sequence (DNA): TGTGCCAGCAGCTTAAGTCCGGGACAGGGGCACTACAATGAGCAGTTCTTC. As protein: CASSLSPGQGHYNEQFF.